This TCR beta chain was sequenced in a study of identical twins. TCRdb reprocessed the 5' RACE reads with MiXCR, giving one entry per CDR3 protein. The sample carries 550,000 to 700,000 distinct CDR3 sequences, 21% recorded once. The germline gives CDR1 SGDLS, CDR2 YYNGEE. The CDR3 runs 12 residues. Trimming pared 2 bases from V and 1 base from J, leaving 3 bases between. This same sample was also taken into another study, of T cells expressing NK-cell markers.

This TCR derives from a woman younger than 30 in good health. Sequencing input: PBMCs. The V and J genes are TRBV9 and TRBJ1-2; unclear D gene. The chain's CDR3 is CASSVGNYGYTF. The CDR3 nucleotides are TGTGCCAGCAGCGTGGGTAACTATGGCTACACCTTC.